One sample yielded the 3 T cell receptor beta chains listed below, sequenced in a study of vaccination and CD4 T cells after COVID-19. With the Oncomine TCR Beta short-read assay, DNA from cultured CD4+ T cells was sequenced. From the PCR reads, TCRdb called clonotypes with MiXCR, one entry per CDR3 protein. This sample has about 17,000 distinct CDR3 sequences, with about 40% found just once. Antigens of these TCRs are unknown. The treatment: roughly 10-day PBMC culture with coronavirus spike peptide pools or control peptides (ViraFEST assay). The sample taken for sequencing was CD4+ T cells from blood, cultured in vitro. These receptors originate from a human donor who had recovered from COVID-19.

This clonotype was detected a few times. The chain has TRBV20-1 and TRBJ2-1; a possible D gene is TRBD2 (5 bases). Trimming shortened V by 4 bases and J by 4 bases, and 20 bases separated the two germline ends. This CDR3 has 16 amino acids. The germline CDR1 and CDR2 sequences are DFQATT and SNEGSKA (reference sequence). CDR3 amino acids: CSAKRTGSVRYNEQFF. Here the CDR3 DNA reads TGCAGTGCTAAGAGGACTGGGAGTGTGAGGTACAATGAGCAGTTCTTC.

This clonotype qualifies as medium-sized. J is TRBJ1-6 and V is TRBV20-1; D not certain. The CDR3 extends over 17 amino acids. V was clipped by 1 base and J by 0 bases, with 13 bases between them. Germline V gene lookup returns CDR1 DFQATT and CDR2 SNEGSKA (reference sequence). This CDR3 reads CSARVGIVGSYNSPLHF. The DNA of the CDR3 is TGCAGTGCTAGAGTGGGTATTGTGGGCTCCTATAATTCACCCCTCCACTTT.

The chain is built from TRBV20-1 and TRBJ2-1; TRBD2 is a possible D gene (6 bases). Germline V gene data show CDR1 as DFQATT and CDR2 as SNEGSKA (reference sequence). The V gene lost 6 bases and the J gene lost 5 bases, with 14 bases spanning the gap. CDR3 length: 13 amino acids. The CDR3 DNA sequence: TGCAGTGCCCGACTAGTTCTTCACAATGAGCAGTTCTTC. Translating gives CSARLVLHNEQFF.